In this sample, the clone carrying this T cell receptor beta chain turned up many times. Its target is unknown. The sample comes from a study of neurological immune-mediated disorders. Study observations and caveats: None of the CDR3 amino acid sequences found in expanded clones was shared across subjects. This suggests that the TCR-beta repertoires were private in all groups.

The cDNA was synthesized by 5'RACE incorporating 10-nucleotide random UMIs. Each CDR3 protein is one row after TCRdb ran MiXCR on the 5' RACE reads. Here the sample spans roughly 30,000 distinct CDR3 sequences, approximately 5% being singletons. Libraries from sorted cells used 900,000 or so T cells (CD4+ or CD8+). The CDR3 runs 15 residues. Germline CDR1 is SGHVS and CDR2 is FQNEAQ. With 5 bases clipped from V and 2 bases from J, the junction kept 6 bases outside the gene matches. The chain carries TRBV7-8 and TRBJ1-5, with 7 positions matching TRBD1. The TCR was taken from a woman in her forties or fifties in good health. Specimen: CD4+ T cells from blood. CDR3 region: CASSAGTVGNQPQHF. As DNA, the CDR3 is TGTGCCAGCAGCGCGGGGACAGTCGGCAATCAGCCCCAGCATTTT.